This TCR beta chain was captured by sequencing in a study of radiation and T cells in renal cell carcinoma. Time point here: blood 4 weeks post-SBRT, at nephrectomy. Treatment reported: 15 Gy SBRT to primary tumor, nephrectomy 4 weeks later. The germline V gene has CDR1 SGHVS and CDR2 FNYEAQ. V lost 5 bases to trimming and J lost 8 bases, with 18 bases between them. This CDR3 region has 15 residues. This clone was observed a single time. TCRdb keeps only in-frame clones here, not all; method: immunoSEQ multiplex PCR. The top ten clones hold about 11% of a sample with roughly 160,000 clones, less than 90% of them seen once.

The chain combines TRBV7-6 with TRBJ1-4, with a tentative D call TRBD1 (5 bases). Sequenced material: blood, taken from a patient whose treatment included radiotherapy and nephrectomy. The receptor was derived from a woman aged 45-65 years with renal cell carcinoma. This CDR3 is CASSPRPGKDEKLFF. As DNA, the CDR3 is TGTGCCAGCAGCCCCCGGCCAGGGAAGGACGAAAAACTGTTTTTT.